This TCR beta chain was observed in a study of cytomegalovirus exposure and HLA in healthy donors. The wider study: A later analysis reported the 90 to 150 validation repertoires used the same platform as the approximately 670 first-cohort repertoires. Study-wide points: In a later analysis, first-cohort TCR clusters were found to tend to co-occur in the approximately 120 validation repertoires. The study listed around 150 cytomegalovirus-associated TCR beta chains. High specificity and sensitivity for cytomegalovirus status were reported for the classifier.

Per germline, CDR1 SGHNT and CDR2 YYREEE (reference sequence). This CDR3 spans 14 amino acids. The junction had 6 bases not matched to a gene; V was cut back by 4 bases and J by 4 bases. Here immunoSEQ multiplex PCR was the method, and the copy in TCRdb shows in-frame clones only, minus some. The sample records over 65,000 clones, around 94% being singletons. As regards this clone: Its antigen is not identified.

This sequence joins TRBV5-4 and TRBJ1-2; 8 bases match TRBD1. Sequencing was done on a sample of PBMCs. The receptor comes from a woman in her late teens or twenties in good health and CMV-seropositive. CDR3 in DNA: TGTGCCAGCAGCCAACTGACAGGGGCCTATGGCTACACCTTC. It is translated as CASSQLTGAYGYTF.